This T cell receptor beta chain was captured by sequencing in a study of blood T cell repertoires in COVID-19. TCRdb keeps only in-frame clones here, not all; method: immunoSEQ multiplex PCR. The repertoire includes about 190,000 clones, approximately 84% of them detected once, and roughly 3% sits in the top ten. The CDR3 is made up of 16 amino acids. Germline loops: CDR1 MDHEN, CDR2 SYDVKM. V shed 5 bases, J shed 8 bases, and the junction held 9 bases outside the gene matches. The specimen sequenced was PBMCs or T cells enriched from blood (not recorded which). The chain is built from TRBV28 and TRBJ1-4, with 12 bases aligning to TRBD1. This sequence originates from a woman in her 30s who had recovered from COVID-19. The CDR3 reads CASSPPTGTGGEKLFF. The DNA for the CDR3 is TGTGCCAGCAGTCCCCCCACGGGGACAGGGGGCGAAAAACTGTTTTTT.